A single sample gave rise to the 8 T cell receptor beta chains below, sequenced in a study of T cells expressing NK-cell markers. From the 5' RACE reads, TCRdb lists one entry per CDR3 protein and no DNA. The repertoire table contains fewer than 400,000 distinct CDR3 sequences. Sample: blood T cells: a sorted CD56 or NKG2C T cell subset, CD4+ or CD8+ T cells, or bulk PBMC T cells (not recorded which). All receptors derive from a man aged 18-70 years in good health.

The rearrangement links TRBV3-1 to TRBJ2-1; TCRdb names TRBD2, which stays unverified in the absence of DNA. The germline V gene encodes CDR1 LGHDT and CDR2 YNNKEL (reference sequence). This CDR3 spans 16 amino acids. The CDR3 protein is CASSLGLTSSYNEQFF.

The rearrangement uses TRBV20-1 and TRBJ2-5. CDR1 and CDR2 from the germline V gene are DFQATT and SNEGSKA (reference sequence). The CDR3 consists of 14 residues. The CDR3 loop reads CSARNSEIIETQYF.

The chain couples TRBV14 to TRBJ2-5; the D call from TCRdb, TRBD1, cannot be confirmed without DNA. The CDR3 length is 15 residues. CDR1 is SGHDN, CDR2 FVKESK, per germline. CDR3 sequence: CASSRPRSHQETQYF.

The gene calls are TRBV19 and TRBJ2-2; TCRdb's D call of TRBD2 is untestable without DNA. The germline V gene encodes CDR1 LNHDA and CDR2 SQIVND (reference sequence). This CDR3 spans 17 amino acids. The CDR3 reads CASSSISGGVNTGELFF.

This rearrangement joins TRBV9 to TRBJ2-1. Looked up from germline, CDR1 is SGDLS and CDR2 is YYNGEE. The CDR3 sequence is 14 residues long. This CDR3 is CASSVATSWVEQFF.

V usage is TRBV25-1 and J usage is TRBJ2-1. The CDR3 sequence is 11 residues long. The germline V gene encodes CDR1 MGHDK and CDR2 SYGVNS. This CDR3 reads CASGAYNEQFF.

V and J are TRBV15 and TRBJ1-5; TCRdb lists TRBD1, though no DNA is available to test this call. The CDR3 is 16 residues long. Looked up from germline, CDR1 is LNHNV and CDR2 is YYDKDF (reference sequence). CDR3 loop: CATSGRDRDMDQPQHF.

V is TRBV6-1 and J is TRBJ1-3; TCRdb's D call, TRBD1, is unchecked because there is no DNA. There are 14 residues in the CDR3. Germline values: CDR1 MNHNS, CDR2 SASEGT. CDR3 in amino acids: CASSASRAGNTIYF.